The entry that follows covers one T cell receptor (beta chain) sequence. Its antigen is unknown. Profiling relied on immunoSEQ multiplex PCR, and the TCRdb table lists in-frame clones only, not all of them. The data contain 50,000 to 70,000 clones, around two thirds of them singletons. The CDR3 sequence is 15 residues long. The germline V gene encodes CDR1 MNHEY and CDR2 SVGAGI. V dropped 7 bases and J dropped 1; count of bases not matched to a gene: 1. This entry comes from a study of T cell clones after liver transplantation. Study-wide context: Immunosuppression withdrawal was tried within 2 years after liver transplantation in this trial. Draws occurred before transplant, before withdrawal, and after complete or failed withdrawal.

Points from the study as a whole: Migration into the graft, not deletion, may explain lost graft donor-reactive T cells.

This receptor was obtained from a human patient who received a liver transplant. Some T cells here may be from the graft donor. The chain recombines TRBV6-5 with TRBJ2-2; 12 nucleotides align to TRBD2. The source material was CD4+ T cells from blood, sampled at the roughly 16-month timepoint. The CDR3 reads CASKLAGGNTGELFF. CDR3 coding DNA: TGTGCCAGCAAACTAGCGGGAGGGAACACCGGGGAGCTGTTTTTT.